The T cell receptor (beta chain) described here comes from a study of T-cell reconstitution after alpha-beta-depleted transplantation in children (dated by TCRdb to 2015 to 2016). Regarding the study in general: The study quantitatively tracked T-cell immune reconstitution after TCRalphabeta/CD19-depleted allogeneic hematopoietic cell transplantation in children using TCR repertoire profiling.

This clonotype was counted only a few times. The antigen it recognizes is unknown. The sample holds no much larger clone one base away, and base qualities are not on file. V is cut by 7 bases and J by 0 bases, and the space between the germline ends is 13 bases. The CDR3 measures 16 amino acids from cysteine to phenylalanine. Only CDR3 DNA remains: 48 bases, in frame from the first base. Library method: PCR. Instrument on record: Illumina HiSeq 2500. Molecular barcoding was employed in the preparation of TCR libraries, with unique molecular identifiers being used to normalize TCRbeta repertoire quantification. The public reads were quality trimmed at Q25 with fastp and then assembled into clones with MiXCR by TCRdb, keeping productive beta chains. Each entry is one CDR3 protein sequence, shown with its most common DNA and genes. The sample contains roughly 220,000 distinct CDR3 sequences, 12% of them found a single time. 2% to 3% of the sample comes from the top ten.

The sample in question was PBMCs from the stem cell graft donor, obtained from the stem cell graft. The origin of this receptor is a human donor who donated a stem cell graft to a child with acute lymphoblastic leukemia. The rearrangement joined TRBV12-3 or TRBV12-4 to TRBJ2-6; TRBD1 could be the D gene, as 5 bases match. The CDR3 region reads CASMPVRASGANVLTF. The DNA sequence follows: TGTGCCAGCATGCCAGTCAGGGCCTCTGGGGCCAACGTCCTGACTTTC.